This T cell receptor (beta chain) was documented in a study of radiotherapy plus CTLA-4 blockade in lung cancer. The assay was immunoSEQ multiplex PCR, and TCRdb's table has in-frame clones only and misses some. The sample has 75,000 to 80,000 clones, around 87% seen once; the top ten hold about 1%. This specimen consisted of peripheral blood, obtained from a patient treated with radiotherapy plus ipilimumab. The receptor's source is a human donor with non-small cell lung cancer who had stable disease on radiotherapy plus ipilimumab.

The CDR3 DNA reads TGTGCCAGCAGCCGAAACGGTAGGGGGAATCTCTATGGCTACACCTTC. It is translated as CASSRNGRGNLYGYTF. The J gene is TRBJ1-2, the V gene TRBV27; possibly TRBD1 for D (6 bases). The germline V gene encodes CDR1 MNHEY and CDR2 SMNVEV (reference sequence). Deletions cut 6 bases from V and 4 bases from J, with 21 bases between. This CDR3 contains 16 residues.